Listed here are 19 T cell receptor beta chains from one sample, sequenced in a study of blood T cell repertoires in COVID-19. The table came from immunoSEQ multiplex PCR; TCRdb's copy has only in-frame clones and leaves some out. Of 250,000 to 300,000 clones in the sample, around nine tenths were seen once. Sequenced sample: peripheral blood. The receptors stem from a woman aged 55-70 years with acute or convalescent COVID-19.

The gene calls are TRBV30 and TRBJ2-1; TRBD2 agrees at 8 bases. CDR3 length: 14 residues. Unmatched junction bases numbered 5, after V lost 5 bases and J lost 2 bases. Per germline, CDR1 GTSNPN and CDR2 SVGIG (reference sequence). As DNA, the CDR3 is TGTGCCTGGTCACCGGGACTAGCCTACAATGAGCAGTTCTTC. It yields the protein CAWSPGLAYNEQFF.

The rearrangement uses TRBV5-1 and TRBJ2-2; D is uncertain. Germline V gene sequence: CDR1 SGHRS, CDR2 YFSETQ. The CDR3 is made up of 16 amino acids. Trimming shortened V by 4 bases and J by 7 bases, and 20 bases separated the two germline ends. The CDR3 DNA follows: TGCGCCAGCAGCCCTGGGCTCCTCATAATGGACGGGGAGCTGTTTTTT. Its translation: CASSPGLLIMDGELFF.

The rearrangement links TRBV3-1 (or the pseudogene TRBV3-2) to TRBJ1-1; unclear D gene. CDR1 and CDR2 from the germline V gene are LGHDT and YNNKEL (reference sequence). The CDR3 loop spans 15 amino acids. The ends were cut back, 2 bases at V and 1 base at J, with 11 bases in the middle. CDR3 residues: CASSQTPDPNTEAFF. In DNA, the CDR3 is TGTGCCAGCAGCCAAACACCAGATCCGAACACTGAAGCTTTCTTT.

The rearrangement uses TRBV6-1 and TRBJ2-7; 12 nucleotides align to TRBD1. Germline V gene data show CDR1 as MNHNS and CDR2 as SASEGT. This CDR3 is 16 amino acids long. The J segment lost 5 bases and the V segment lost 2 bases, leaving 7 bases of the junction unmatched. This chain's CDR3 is CASSEKGQGAIHEQYF. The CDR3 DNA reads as TGTGCCAGCAGTGAAAAGGGACAGGGGGCGATCCACGAGCAGTACTTC.

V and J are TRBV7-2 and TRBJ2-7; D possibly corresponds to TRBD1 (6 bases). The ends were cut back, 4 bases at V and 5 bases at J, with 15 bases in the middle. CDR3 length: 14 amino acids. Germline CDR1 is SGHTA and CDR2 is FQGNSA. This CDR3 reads CASSSQRGSHEQYF. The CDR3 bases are TGTGCCAGCAGCTCTCAAAGGGGGAGCCACGAGCAGTACTTC.

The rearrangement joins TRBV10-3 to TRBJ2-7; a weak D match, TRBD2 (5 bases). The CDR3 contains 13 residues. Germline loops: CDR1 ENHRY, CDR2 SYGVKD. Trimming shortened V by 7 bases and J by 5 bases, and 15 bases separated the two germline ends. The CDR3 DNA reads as TGTGCCATCACCTCTCCGGGGATCCACGAGCAGTACTTC. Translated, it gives CAITSPGIHEQYF.

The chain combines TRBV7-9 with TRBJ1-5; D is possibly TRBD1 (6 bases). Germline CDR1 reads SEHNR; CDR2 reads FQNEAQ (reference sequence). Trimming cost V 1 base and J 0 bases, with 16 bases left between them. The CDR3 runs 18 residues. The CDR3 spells CASSLGLTGSDSNQPQHF. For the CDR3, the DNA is TGTGCCAGCAGCTTAGGCCTAACAGGGTCCGATAGCAATCAGCCCCAGCATTTT.

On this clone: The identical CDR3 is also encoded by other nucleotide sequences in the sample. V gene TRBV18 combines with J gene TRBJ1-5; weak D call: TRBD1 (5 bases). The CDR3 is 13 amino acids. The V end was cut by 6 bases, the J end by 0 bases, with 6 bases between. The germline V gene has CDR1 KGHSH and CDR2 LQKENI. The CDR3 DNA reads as TGTGCCAGCTCCAGGGATAGCAATCAGCCCCAGCATTTT. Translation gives CASSRDSNQPQHF.

CDR3 coding DNA: TGCAGTGCTAGTAGGACAGTAAAAGAGACCCAGTACTTC. Amino acids: CSASRTVKETQYF. The rearrangement links TRBV20-1 to TRBJ2-5, with D maybe TRBD1 (6 bases). CDR3 length: 13 residues. The germline V and J ends were trimmed by 3 bases and 3 bases, with 11 bases remaining between them. Germline V lookup: CDR1 DFQATT, CDR2 SNEGSKA (reference sequence).

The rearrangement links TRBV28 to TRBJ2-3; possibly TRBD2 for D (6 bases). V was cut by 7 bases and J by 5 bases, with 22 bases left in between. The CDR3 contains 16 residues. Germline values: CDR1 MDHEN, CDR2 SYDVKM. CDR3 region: CASTRLVRIPGDTQYF. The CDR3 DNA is TGTGCCAGCACCCGACTAGTAAGGATCCCCGGAGATACGCAGTATTTT.

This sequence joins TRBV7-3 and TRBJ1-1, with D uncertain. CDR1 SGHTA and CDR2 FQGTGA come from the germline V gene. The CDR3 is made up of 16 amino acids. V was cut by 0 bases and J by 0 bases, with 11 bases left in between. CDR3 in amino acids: CASSLTGSKLNTEAFF. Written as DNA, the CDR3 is TGTGCCAGCAGCTTAACCGGGTCAAAGCTGAACACTGAAGCTTTCTTT.

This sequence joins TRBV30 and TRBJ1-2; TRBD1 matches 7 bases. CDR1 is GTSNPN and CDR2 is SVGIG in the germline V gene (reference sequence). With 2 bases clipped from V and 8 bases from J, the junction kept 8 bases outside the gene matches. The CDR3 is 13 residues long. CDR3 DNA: TGTGCCTGGAGTCCAGGGGGGCGACAGGGCTACACCTTC. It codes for CAWSPGGRQGYTF. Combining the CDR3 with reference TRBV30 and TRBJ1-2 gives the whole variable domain SQTIHQWPATLVQPVGSPLSLECTVEGTSNPNLYWYRQAAGRGLQLLFYSVGIGQISSEVPQNLSASRPQDRQFILSSKKLLLSDSGFYLCAWSPGGRQGYTFGSGTRLTVV.

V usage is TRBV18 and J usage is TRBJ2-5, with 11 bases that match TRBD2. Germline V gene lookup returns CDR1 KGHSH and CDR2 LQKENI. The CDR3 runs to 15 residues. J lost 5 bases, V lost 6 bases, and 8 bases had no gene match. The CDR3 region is CASSLRLAGMETQYF. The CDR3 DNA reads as TGTGCCAGCTCCCTAAGACTAGCGGGGATGGAGACCCAGTACTTC.

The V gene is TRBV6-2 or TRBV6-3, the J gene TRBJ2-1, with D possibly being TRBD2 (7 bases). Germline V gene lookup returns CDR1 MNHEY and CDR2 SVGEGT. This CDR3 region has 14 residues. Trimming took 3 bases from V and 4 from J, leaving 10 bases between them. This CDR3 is CASSYEGGYNEQFF. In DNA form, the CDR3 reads TGTGCCAGCAGTTATGAGGGGGGGTACAATGAGCAGTTCTTC.

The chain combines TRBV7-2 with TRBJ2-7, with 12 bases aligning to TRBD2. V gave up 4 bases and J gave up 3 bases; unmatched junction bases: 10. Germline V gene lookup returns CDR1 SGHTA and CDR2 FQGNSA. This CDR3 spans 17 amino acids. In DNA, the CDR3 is TGTGCCAGCAGCTGGCCGGGACTAGCGGGCCTATACTACGAGCAGTACTTC. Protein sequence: CASSWPGLAGLYYEQYF.

CDR3 DNA sequence: TGTGCCAGTAGTACGAGGACTAGGGAGACCCAGTACTTC. Residues: CASSTRTRETQYF. The chain combines TRBV19 with TRBJ2-5, with TRBD2 matching over 7 bases. The V segment lost 4 bases and the J segment 5 bases; nucleotides outside the gene matches: 4. The CDR3 extends over 13 amino acids. Germline loops: CDR1 LNHDA, CDR2 SQIVND (reference sequence).

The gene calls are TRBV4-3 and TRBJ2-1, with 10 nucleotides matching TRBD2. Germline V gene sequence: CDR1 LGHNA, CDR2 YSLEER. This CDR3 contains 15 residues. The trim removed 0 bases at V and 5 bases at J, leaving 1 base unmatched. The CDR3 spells CASSQEGLAHNEQFF. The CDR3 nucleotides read TGCGCCAGCAGCCAAGAGGGACTAGCGCACAATGAGCAGTTCTTC.

CDR3 in amino acids: CASSFRDRVEQFF. CDR3 nucleotides: TGTGCCAGCAGCTTCCGGGACAGGGTCGAGCAGTTCTTC. The gene calls are TRBV7-2 and TRBJ2-1; 9 bases agree with TRBD1. J was trimmed by 10 bases and V by 3 bases; bases with no gene match: 4. The CDR3 consists of 13 residues. CDR1 is SGHTA and CDR2 is FQGNSA in the germline V gene.

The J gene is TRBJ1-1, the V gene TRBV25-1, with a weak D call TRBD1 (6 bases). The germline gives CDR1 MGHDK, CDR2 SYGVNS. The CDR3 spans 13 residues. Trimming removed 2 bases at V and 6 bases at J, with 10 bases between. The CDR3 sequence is CASSETGRAEAFF. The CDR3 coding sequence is TGTGCCAGCAGTGAAACAGGGCGGGCTGAAGCTTTCTTT. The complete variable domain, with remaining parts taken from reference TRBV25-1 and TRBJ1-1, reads EADIYQTPRYLVIGTGKKITLECSQTMGHDKMYWYQQDPGMELHLIHYSYGVNSTEKGDLSSESTVSRIRTEHFPLTLESARPSHTSQYLCASSETGRAEAFFGQGTRLTVV.